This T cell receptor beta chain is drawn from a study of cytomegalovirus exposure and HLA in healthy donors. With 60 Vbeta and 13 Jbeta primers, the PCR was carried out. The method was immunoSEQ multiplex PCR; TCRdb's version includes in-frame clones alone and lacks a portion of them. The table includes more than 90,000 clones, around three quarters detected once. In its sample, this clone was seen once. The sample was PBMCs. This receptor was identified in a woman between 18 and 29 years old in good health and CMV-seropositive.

The CDR3 DNA follows: TGTGCCAGTAGTAGGGACTTCAATCAGCCCCAGCATTTT. As protein: CASSRDFNQPQHF. This chain joins TRBV19 and TRBJ1-5; D is possibly TRBD1 (5 bases). CDR3 length: 13 amino acids. Germline V gene lookup returns CDR1 LNHDA and CDR2 SQIVND (reference sequence). V was trimmed by 4 bases and J by 3 bases, leaving 7 bases between them.